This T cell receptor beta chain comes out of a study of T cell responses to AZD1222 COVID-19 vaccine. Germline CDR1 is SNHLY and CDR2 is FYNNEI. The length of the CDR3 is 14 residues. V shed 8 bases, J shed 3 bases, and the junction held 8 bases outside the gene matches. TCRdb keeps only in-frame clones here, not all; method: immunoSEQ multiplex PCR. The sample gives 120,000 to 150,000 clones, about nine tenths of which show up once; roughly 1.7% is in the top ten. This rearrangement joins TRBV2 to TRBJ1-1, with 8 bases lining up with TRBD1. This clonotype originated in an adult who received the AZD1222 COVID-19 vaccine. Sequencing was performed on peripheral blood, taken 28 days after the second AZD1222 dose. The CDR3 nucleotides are TGTGCCAGCTGGAGGGCAGGGGGCTACACTGAAGCTTTCTTT. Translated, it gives CASWRAGGYTEAFF.